This T cell receptor (beta chain) came from a study of post-analysis software for immune sequencing data. General study findings and limits: The study found TRBV5-6, TRBV5-1 and TRBV20-1 among roughly 5 TRBV segments more frequent in patients than controls.

TCR beta cDNA libraries had unique molecular identifiers. TCRdb fed the PCR reads into MiXCR, producing one record per CDR3 protein. The data show hundreds of thousands of distinct CDR3 sequences, with about 50% seen just once and 4.6% held by the top ten. J gave up 6 bases and V 6 bases, and 14 bases lay outside the gene matches. Germline loops: CDR1 MNHNY, CDR2 SVGAGI (reference sequence). The CDR3 runs 15 residues. Turning to this clonotype: The antigen is undetermined.

The rearrangement joins TRBV6-6 to TRBJ2-7; 7 bases are a match to TRBD1. The sequencing sample was made of blood. The TCR sequence derives from a girl aged 5-17 years with multiple sclerosis. The CDR3 reads CASRPTKGGLGEQYF. In DNA, the CDR3 is TGTGCCAGCAGGCCCACCAAAGGGGGCCTGGGCGAGCAGTACTTC.